Following are 2 T cell receptor beta chains from one sample sequenced in a study of early T cells in non-severe SARS-CoV-2 infection (dated by TCRdb to the early 2020s). Libraries were constructed by 5' RACE. Sequencer: NextSeq 500. TCRdb ran its own pipeline on the public reads, namely fastp trimming at Q25 and MiXCR clone calling, and kept in-frame beta chains. Identical CDR3 proteins give one entry, which carries the most common genes and DNA. The sample table contains about 34,000 distinct CDR3 sequences; only one count was recorded for roughly 6% of them. The ten largest make up approximately 7.6% of the sample. Sequencing was done on a sample of whole blood. All receptors derive from an adult who was a healthcare worker with PCR-confirmed SARS-CoV-2 infection or an uninfected control (not recorded which).

Many counts were recorded for this clonotype. The chain carries TRBV30 and TRBJ1-1; unclear D gene. This CDR3 has 10 residues. V was shortened by 1 base and J by 6 bases, with 3 bases between the two germline ends. The germline gives CDR1 GTSNPN, CDR2 SVGIG (reference sequence). CDR3 protein: CAWSAPEAFF. In DNA form, the CDR3 reads TGTGCCTGGAGTGCCCCTGAAGCTTTCTTT.

This clonotype was counted only a few times. The V and J genes are TRBV20-1 and TRBJ2-7; the D gene is possibly TRBD1 (6 bases). Per germline, CDR1 DFQATT and CDR2 SNEGSKA (reference sequence). The CDR3 has 13 residues. Deletions cut 5 bases from V and 1 base from J, with 12 bases between. CDR3 coding DNA: TGCAGTGCTCCACAGGGTAGATCCTACGAGCAGTACTTC. Translating it yields CSAPQGRSYEQYF.